The 18 T cell receptor beta chains in this list originate from one sample, sequenced in a study of T cell responses to AZD1222 COVID-19 vaccine. Method: immunoSEQ multiplex PCR; TCRdb's copy keeps in-frame clones and lacks some. Of 90,000 to 100,000 clones detected, around nine tenths appear once; the ten largest clones hold under 8.5%. The sample in question was peripheral blood, obtained on day 0 of AZD1222 vaccination. These receptors all stem from an adult in good health.

The rearrangement joins TRBV28 to TRBJ2-3; 8 bases align to TRBD2. J was trimmed by 2 bases and V by 10 bases; bases with no gene match: 5. This CDR3 contains 13 residues. Germline assignment: CDR1 MDHEN and CDR2 SYDVKM. The CDR3, as DNA: TGTGCCACTCAGACTAGCGCCACAGATACGCAGTATTTT. This sequence encodes CATQTSATDTQYF.

The sample holds a few counts of this clone. The chain links TRBV6-2 or TRBV6-3 to TRBJ2-5; D ambiguous. This CDR3 is 15 amino acids long. Trimming cost V 2 bases and J 5 bases, with 15 bases left between them. Germline values: CDR1 MNHEY, CDR2 SVGEGT. The CDR3 reads CASSYDKGGMETQYF. The CDR3 nucleotides are TGTGCCAGCAGTTACGATAAGGGTGGCATGGAGACCCAGTACTTC.

The chain recombines TRBV7-9 with TRBJ2-1; D gene ambiguous. V was pared by 5 bases and J by 0 bases, with 20 bases between. Germline V lookup: CDR1 SEHNR, CDR2 FQNEAQ (reference sequence). This CDR3 has 18 residues. CDR3 amino acids: CASSQPTTPKSSYNEQFF. CDR3 nucleotide sequence: TGTGCCAGCAGCCAGCCGACCACTCCTAAAAGCTCCTACAATGAGCAGTTCTTC. The entire variable domain, with the rest obtained from reference TRBV7-9 and TRBJ2-1, is as follows: DTGVSQNPRHKITKRGQNVTFRCDPISEHNRLYWYRQTLGQGPEFLTYFQNEAQLEKSRLLSDRFSAERPKGSFSTLEIQRTEQGDSAMYLCASSQPTTPKSSYNEQFFGPGTRLTVL.

The V call is TRBV3-1 (or the pseudogene TRBV3-2), the J call TRBJ1-3; perhaps TRBD1 as D (5 bases). CDR3 length equals 15 residues. The germline CDR1 and CDR2 sequences are LGHDT and YNNKEL (reference sequence). V dropped 0 bases and J dropped 2 bases, with 8 bases sitting between them. CDR3 sequence (DNA): TGTGCCAGCAGCCAAGACAGGGTGACTGGAAACACCATATATTTT. Protein: CASSQDRVTGNTIYF.

The V gene is TRBV9, the J gene TRBJ2-7; TRBD1 matches at 8 bases. The CDR3 is 16 amino acids. CDR1 and CDR2 (germline): SGDLS, YYNGEE. V was pared by 4 bases and J by 2 bases, with 11 bases of the junction left unmatched. The DNA for the CDR3 is TGTGCCAGCAGCCCTCGGGGGACAGGCGACACCTACGAGCAGTACTTC. Its translation: CASSPRGTGDTYEQYF. Full variable domain (remainder filled in from reference TRBV9 and TRBJ2-7): DSGVTQTPKHLITATGQRVTLRCSPRSGDLSVYWYQQSLDQGLQFLIQYYNGEERAKGNILERFSAQQFPDLHSELNLSSLELGDSALYFCASSPRGTGDTYEQYFGPGTRLTVT.

V and J are TRBV5-4 and TRBJ2-5; D is perhaps TRBD1 (7 bases). CDR3 length: 16 residues. V dropped 4 bases and J dropped 6 bases, with 22 bases sitting between them. Germline CDR1 reads SGHNT; CDR2 reads YYREEE (reference sequence). The CDR3 here is CASSRRGQSWAKTQYF. For the CDR3, the DNA is TGTGCCAGCAGCCGGCGGGGACAGTCCTGGGCAAAGACCCAGTACTTC. The whole variable domain, remainder taken from reference TRBV5-4 and TRBJ2-5, is ETGVTQSPTHLIKTRGQQVTLRCSSQSGHNTVSWYQQALGQGPQFIFQYYREEENGRGNFPPRFSGLQFPNYSSELNVNALELDDSALYLCASSRRGQSWAKTQYFGPGTRLLVL.

The chain joins TRBV13 to TRBJ1-2; 9 nucleotides line up with TRBD1. The CDR3 consists of 14 residues. The V gene end was trimmed by 4 bases and the J gene end by 4 bases; junction bases not matched to a gene: 4. CDR1 PRHDT and CDR2 FYEKMQ come from the germline V gene (reference sequence). The CDR3 coding sequence is TGTGCCAGCAGCTCACAGGGGGCGAGCTATGGCTACACCTTC. Protein sequence: CASSSQGASYGYTF. The entire variable domain, with the rest obtained from reference TRBV13 and TRBJ1-2, is as follows: AAGVIQSPRHLIKEKRETATLKCYPIPRHDTVYWYQQGPGQDPQFLISFYEKMQSDKGSIPDRFSAQQFSDYHSELNMSSLELGDSALYFCASSSQGASYGYTFGSGTRLTVV.

The genes are TRBV19 and TRBJ2-3; D remains ambiguous. CDR1 LNHDA and CDR2 SQIVND come from the germline V gene (reference sequence). This CDR3 is built from 12 residues. Deletions cut 4 bases from V and 11 bases from J, with 13 bases between. The CDR3 nucleotides are TGTGCCAGTAGTACCACGGGTCAAGGGCAGTATTTT. This translates into CASSTTGQGQYF.

The chain couples TRBV6-5 to TRBJ1-2, with D perhaps matching TRBD1 (5 bases). Per germline, CDR1 MNHEY and CDR2 SVGAGI. This CDR3 has 14 amino acids. V was clipped by 6 bases and J by 8 bases, with 19 bases between them. The CDR3, as DNA: TGTGCCAGCAGGTTCAGGGAAGAGGCAGACGGCTACACCTTC. As protein: CASRFREEADGYTF.

Only one count was recorded for this clone. The V call is TRBV2, the J call TRBJ1-1, with TRBD1 as a possible D gene (5 bases). This CDR3 has 13 residues. Trimming removed 7 bases at V and 0 bases at J, with 9 bases between. The germline gives CDR1 SNHLY, CDR2 FYNNEI. The CDR3 protein is CASKGQLNTEAFF. CDR3 coding DNA: TGTGCCAGCAAGGGGCAACTGAACACTGAAGCTTTCTTT.

The V gene is TRBV11-1, the J gene TRBJ1-5; D remains ambiguous. Germline lookup yields CDR1 SGHAT and CDR2 FQDESV (reference sequence). The V end lost 3 bases, the J end lost 3 bases, and 9 bases lay between the germline ends. The CDR3 loop spans 14 amino acids. The CDR3 sequence is CASSLVGANQPQHF. CDR3 DNA: TGTGCCAGCAGCTTGGTGGGAGCCAATCAGCCCCAGCATTTT.

Only one count was recorded for this clone. This chain connects TRBV2 to TRBJ1-6; 8 bases fit TRBD1. The germline V gene encodes CDR1 SNHLY and CDR2 FYNNEI. There are 14 residues in the CDR3. The trim removed 6 bases at V and 6 bases at J, leaving 4 bases unmatched. CDR3: CASSMTGVNSPLHF. For the CDR3, the DNA is TGTGCCAGCAGCATGACAGGGGTTAATTCACCCCTCCACTTT.

The V call is TRBV4-2, the J call TRBJ1-1; D gene ambiguous. The ends were cut back, 1 base at V and 1 base at J, with 10 bases in the middle. The CDR3 is 15 amino acids. The germline CDR1 and CDR2 sequences are LGHNA and YNFKEQ. This CDR3 is CASSQGPLKNTEAFF. The DNA for the CDR3 is TGTGCCAGCAGCCAAGGACCCCTAAAGAACACTGAAGCTTTCTTT.

The chain joins TRBV5-4 to TRBJ2-7; weak D call: TRBD1 (6 bases). Germline V gene data show CDR1 as SGHNT and CDR2 as YYREEE (reference sequence). Trimming removed 0 bases at V and 4 bases at J, with 17 bases between. The CDR3 is made up of 16 amino acids. The CDR3 bases are TGTGCCAGCAGCTTGGCCTCATCCAGGGGTCGGTACGAGCAGTACTTC. Encoded protein: CASSLASSRGRYEQYF.

V and J are TRBV4-2 and TRBJ2-3, with TRBD2 as a possible D gene (6 bases). The CDR3 sequence is 18 residues long. Per the germline V gene, CDR1 is LGHNA and CDR2 is YNFKEQ. The V end lost 6 bases, the J end lost 0 bases, and 22 bases lay between the germline ends. CDR3 sequence: CASRRGPRLVGSTDTQYF. The CDR3, as DNA: TGTGCCAGCAGACGTGGGCCAAGACTAGTGGGAAGCACAGATACGCAGTATTTT.

Only one count was recorded for this clone. This chain connects TRBV2 to TRBJ1-4, with D perhaps TRBD1 (5 bases). The CDR3 covers 17 residues. Germline assignment: CDR1 SNHLY and CDR2 FYNNEI. V lost 4 bases and J 10 bases, leaving 25 bases between the germline ends. The CDR3 is CASSVETSGGFRGKLFF. The CDR3, as DNA: TGTGCCAGCAGTGTTGAAACCTCCGGGGGATTTAGAGGAAAACTGTTTTTT.

This clone was counted once. The chain couples TRBV3-1 (or the pseudogene TRBV3-2) to TRBJ2-7; TRBD1 might be the D (5 bases). This CDR3 is built from 15 residues. Looked up from germline, CDR1 is LGHDT and CDR2 is YNNKEL (reference sequence). Deletions cut 0 bases from V and 6 bases from J, with 15 bases between. CDR3 residues: CASSQDWQGSTEQYF. DNA for the CDR3: TGTGCCAGCAGCCAAGATTGGCAGGGTAGCACCGAGCAGTACTTC.

The V and J genes are TRBV28 and TRBJ2-5; unclear D gene. The CDR3 length is 14 residues. The V gene lost 2 bases and the J gene lost 2 bases, with 9 bases spanning the gap. Germline-derived CDR1 and CDR2 are MDHEN and SYDVKM. Written as DNA, the CDR3 is TGTGCCAGCAGTTTAGTGTCCAGACAAGAGACCCAGTACTTC. As protein: CASSLVSRQETQYF.